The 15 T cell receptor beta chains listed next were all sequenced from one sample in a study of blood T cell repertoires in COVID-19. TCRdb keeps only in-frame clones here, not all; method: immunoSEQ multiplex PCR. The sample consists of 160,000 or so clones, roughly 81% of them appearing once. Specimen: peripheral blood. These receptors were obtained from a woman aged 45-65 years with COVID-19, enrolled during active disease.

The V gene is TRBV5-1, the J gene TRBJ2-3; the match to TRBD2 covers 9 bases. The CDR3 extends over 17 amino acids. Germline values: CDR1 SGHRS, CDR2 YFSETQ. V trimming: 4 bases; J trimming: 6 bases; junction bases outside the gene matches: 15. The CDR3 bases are TGCGCCAGCAGCCTATCGGGCGGCGGGGGGGCCGCGGATACGCAGTATTTT. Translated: CASSLSGGGGAADTQYF.

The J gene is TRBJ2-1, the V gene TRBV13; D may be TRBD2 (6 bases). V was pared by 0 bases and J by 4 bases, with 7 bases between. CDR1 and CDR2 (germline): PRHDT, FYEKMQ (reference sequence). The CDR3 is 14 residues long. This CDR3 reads CASSLGGLYNEQFF. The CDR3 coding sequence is TGTGCCAGCAGCTTAGGCGGACTATACAATGAGCAGTTCTTC.

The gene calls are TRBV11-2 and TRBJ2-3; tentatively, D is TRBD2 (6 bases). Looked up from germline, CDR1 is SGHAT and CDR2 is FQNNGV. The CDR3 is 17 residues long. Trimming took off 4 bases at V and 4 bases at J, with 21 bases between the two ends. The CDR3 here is CASSSRGGLGSSDTQYF. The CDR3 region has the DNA TGTGCCAGCAGCTCGAGGGGAGGTTTAGGTAGTTCAGATACGCAGTATTTT.

CDR3 nucleotides: TGTGCCAGCTCCCCGGACAGTCTCAGAGAGCAGTTCTTC. Translation: CASSPDSLREQFF. This chain links TRBV18 with TRBJ2-1, with D tentatively TRBD1 (6 bases). Germline CDR1 is KGHSH and CDR2 is LQKENI. V lost 6 bases, J lost 10 bases, and 16 bases lay in between. This CDR3 comprises 13 residues.

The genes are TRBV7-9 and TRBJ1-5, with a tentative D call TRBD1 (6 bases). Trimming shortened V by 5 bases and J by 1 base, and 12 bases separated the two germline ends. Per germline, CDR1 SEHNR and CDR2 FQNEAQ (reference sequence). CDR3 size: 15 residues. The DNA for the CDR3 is TGTGCCAGCAGCACCGGGACATCCAGCAATCAGCCCCAGCATTTT. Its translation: CASSTGTSSNQPQHF.

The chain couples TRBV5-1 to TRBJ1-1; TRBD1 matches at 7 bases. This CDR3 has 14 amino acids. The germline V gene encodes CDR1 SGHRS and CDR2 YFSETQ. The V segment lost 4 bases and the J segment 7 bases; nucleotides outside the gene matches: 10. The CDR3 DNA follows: TGCGCCAGCAGCCCGGAGGGACAGCCAGATGAAGCTTTCTTT. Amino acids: CASSPEGQPDEAFF. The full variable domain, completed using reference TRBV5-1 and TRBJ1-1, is KAGVTQTPRYLIKTRGQQVTLSCSPISGHRSVSWYQQTPGQGLQFLFEYFSETQRNKGNFPGRFSGRQFSNSRSEMNVSTLELGDSALYLCASSPEGQPDEAFFGQGTRLTVV.

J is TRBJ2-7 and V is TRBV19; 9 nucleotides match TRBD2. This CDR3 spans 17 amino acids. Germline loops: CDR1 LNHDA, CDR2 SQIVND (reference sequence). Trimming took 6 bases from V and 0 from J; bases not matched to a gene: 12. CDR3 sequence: CASSPTSGGIFSYEQYF. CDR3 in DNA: TGTGCCAGTAGCCCCACGAGCGGGGGGATTTTCTCCTACGAGCAGTACTTC.

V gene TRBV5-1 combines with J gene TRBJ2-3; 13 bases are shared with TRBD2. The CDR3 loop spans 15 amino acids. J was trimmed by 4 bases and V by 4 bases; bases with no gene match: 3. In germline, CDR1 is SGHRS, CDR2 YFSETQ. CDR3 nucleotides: TGCGCCAGCAGCACTAGCGGGGGGGCACCAGATACGCAGTATTTT. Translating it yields CASSTSGGAPDTQYF.

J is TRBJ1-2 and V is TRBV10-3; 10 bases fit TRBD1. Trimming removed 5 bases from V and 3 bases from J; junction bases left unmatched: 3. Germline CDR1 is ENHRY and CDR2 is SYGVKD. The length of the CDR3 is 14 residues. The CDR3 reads CAISLGQGDYGYTF. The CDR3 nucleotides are TGTGCCATCAGTTTAGGACAGGGGGACTATGGCTACACCTTC.

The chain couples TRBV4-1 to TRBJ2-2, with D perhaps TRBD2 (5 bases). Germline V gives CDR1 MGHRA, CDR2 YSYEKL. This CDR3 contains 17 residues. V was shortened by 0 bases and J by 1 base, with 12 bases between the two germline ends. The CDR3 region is CASSQDHEGLNTGELFF. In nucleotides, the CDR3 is TGCGCCAGCAGCCAAGATCACGAGGGCTTGAACACCGGGGAGCTGTTTTTT.

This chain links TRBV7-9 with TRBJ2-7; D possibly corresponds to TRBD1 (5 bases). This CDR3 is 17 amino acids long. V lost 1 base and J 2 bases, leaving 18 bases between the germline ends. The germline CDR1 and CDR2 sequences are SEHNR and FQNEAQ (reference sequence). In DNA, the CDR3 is TGTGCCAGCAGCTTAGTCGAACCAGGGTTGCCTACCTACGAGCAGTACTTC. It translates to CASSLVEPGLPTYEQYF.

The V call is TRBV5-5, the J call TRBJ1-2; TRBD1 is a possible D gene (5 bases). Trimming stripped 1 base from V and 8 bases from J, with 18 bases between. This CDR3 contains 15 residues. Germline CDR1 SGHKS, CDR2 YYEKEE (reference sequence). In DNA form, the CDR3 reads TGTGCCAGCAGCTTGCCCGCACCAGGGTATAAGGGCTACACCTTC. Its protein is CASSLPAPGYKGYTF.

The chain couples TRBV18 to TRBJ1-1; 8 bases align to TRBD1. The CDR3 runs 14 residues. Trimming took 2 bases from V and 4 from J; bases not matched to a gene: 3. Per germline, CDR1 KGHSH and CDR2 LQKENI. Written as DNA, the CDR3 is TGTGCCAGCTCACCAATAGGACAGGGCACTGAAGCTTTCTTT. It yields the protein CASSPIGQGTEAFF. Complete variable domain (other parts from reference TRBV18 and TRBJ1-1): NAGVMQNPRHLVRRRGQEARLRCSPMKGHSHVYWYRQLPEEGLKFMVYLQKENIIDESGMPKERFSAEFPKEGPSILRIQQVVRGDSAAYFCASSPIGQGTEAFFGQGTRLTVV.

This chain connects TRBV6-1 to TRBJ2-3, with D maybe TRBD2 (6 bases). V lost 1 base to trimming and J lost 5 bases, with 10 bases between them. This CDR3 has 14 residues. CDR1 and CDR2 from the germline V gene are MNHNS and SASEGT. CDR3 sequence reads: CASSEGLVGDTQYF. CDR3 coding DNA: TGTGCCAGCAGTGAAGGACTAGTTGGAGATACGCAGTATTTT.

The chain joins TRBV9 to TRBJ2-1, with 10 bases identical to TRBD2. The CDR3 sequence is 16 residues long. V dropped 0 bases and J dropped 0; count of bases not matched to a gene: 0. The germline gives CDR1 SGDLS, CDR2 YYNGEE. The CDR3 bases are TGTGCCAGCAGCGTAGCTAGCGGGGGCTCCTACAATGAGCAGTTCTTC. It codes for CASSVASGGSYNEQFF.